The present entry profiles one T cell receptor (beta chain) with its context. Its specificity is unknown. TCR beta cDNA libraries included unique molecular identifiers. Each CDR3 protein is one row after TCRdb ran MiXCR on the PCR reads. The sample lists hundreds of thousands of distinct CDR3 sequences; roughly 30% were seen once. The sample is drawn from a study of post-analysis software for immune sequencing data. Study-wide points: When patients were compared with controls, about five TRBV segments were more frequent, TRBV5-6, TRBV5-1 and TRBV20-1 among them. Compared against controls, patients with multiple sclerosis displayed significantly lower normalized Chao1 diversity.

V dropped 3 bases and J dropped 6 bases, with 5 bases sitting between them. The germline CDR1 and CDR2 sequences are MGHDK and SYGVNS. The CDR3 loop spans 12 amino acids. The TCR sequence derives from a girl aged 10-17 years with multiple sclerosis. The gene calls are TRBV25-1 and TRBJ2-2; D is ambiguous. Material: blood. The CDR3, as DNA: TGTGCCAGCAGTGACTACGCCGGGGAGCTGTTTTTT. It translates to CASSDYAGELFF.